The present T cell receptor (beta chain) was sequenced within a study of human T cells and chemical hapten exposure. This CDR3 has 11 residues. Germline CDR1 reads MNHNY; CDR2 reads SVGAGI (reference sequence). Trimming left V 6 bases short and J 3 bases short, with 5 bases between. Stated time point: pre-sensitization, week 0. Treatment given: therapeutic diphenylcyclopropenone sensitization with weekly scalp DPC. A word on this clonotype: A much bigger clone sits one base away, suggesting this may be a read error. No conserved phenylalanine or tryptophan ends this CDR3, so it is likely a read error.

Source study methods: A typical sample had roughly 96,000 TCRs, with about 20,000 to 750,000 overall. TCRdb independently ran MiXCR on the RACE reads; one entry per CDR3 protein. The V and J calls follow TCRdb's processing rather than the paper's. The table records under 400,000 distinct CDR3 sequences, 4% to 6% of them present only once. The clonotype originates from a woman aged 50 to 60 with alopecia areata. Some clones in this sample may be carry-over from other donors' samples. J is TRBJ2-5 and V is TRBV6-6; D not resolved. This specimen was whole blood, taken in connection with sensitization to the hapten diphenylcyclopropenone (DPC). Here the CDR3 reads CASRIKETQYL. In nucleotides, the CDR3 is TGTGCCAGCAGAATAAAAGAGACCCAGTACCTC.